The clone carrying this TCR beta chain was picked up a small number of times. Antigen: not known. Treatment described: oral pan-JAK inhibitor, 5-10 mg twice daily. It was from PBMCs that CD4+ and CD8+ T cells were sorted. The data belong to a study of CD8+ T cells in alopecia areata. The length of the CDR3 is 14 residues. Trimming left V 3 bases short and J 2 bases short, with 8 bases between. Looked up from germline, CDR1 is SNHLY and CDR2 is FYNNEI. Reverse transcription of extracted RNA yielded cDNA, which provided the sequencing template. Assay used: immunoSEQ multiplex PCR; TCRdb lists only in-frame clones, some missing. The sample contains more than 150,000 clones, 51% of which appear only once. The study, taken as a whole, reports: Many expanded lesional clones stayed in scalp and blood while on tofacitinib.

The source was CD8+ T cells sorted from blood, collected at approximately week 52, from a patient treated with tofacitinib. The clonotype comes from a human donor with alopecia areata. The chain carries TRBV2 and TRBJ2-1; perhaps TRBD1 as D (6 bases). The CDR3 DNA is TGTGCCAGCAGTGACAGGACAGCCTACAATGAGCAGTTCTTC. Translating it yields CASSDRTAYNEQFF.